This T cell receptor (beta chain) was documented in a study of blood T cell repertoires in COVID-19. Overall study: T cells, B-cell-depleted T cells, or PBMCs provided the cDNA or gDNA that served as material.

Repertoires were generated with immunoSEQ multiplex PCR, while TCRdb's copy carries only in-frame clones and drops some. The table shows about 59,000 clones, with 91% occurring only once. Trimming left V 8 bases short and J 0 bases short, with 11 bases between. Germline CDR1 is MDHEN and CDR2 is SYDVKM. This CDR3 has 14 residues. Source material: peripheral blood. The V and J genes are TRBV28 and TRBJ1-5, with D unresolved. The receptor comes from a human donor in a cohort sampled during active COVID-19. The CDR3 region has the DNA TGTGCCAGCCTAGAGGGTTATAGCAATCAGCCCCAGCATTTT. This sequence encodes CASLEGYSNQPQHF.